The clone carrying this T cell receptor (beta chain) has a single count. This entry belongs to a study of early T cells in non-severe SARS-CoV-2 infection. TCRdb processed the 5' RACE reads anew with MiXCR; each CDR3 protein has one entry. Here the sample spans some 76,000 distinct CDR3 sequences, around 15% being singletons. The CDR3 contains 15 residues. Germline lookup yields CDR1 LNHDA and CDR2 SQIVND (reference sequence). V was pared by 6 bases and J by 4 bases, with 7 bases of the junction left unmatched. V and J are TRBV19 and TRBJ2-1; 9 nucleotides align to TRBD2. The clonotype originates from an adult who was a healthcare worker with PCR-confirmed SARS-CoV-2 infection or an uninfected control (not recorded which). The sample consisted of whole blood. The CDR3 region is CASRGSSGGYNEQFF. The CDR3 nucleotides are TGTGCCAGTAGGGGAAGCAGCGGGGGGTACAATGAGCAGTTCTTC.